Listed below are T cell receptor beta chains from one sample, sequenced in a study of CD8 T cells in Susac syndrome. TCRdb independently ran MiXCR on the immunoSEQ multiplex PCR reads; one entry per CDR3 protein. The sample carries under 200,000 distinct CDR3 sequences, approximately 96% recorded once. The sequencing sample was made of CD4+ T cells from PBMCs. The receptors were sampled from a human donor in good health. Both conserved end residues are part of each CDR3. Fields, in order: D gene, J gene, clone size, V gene, CDR3 DNA, CDR3 protein. D genes are given only for firm matches. A clone size is listed for some rows: how often the clone was seen (once, few, many), or a class if it is expanded.

>.|TRBJ2-1|.|TRBV4-2
TGTGCCAGCAGCCAAGAGCCAGGGATAACGGCCAATGAGCAGTTCTTC
CASSQEPGITANEQFF
>TRBD1|TRBJ1-2|.|TRBV10-3
TGTGCCACTCAAGACAGGGACCCTAACTATGGCTACACCTTC
CATQDRDPNYGYTF
>.|TRBJ1-6|.|TRBV3-1
TGTGCCAGCAGCCAAGGCTTGACCTCCTATAATTCACCCCTCCACTTT
CASSQGLTSYNSPLHF
>.|TRBJ2-3|.|TRBV5-6
TGTGCCAGCAGCATCCGGGGCCGGGCAGATACGCAGTATTTT
CASSIRGRADTQYF
>TRBD1|TRBJ1-1|.|TRBV12-5
TGTGCTAGTGGTACACAGGGGACATTTGAAGCTTTCTTT
CASGTQGTFEAFF
>.|TRBJ2-1|.|TRBV29-1
TGCAGCGTTAGCCGGGTCACCTACAATGAGCAGTTCTTC
CSVSRVTYNEQFF
>.|TRBJ2-7|.|TRBV20-1
TGCAGTGCGGGGGATCCGAACGAGCAGTACTTC
CSAGDPNEQYF
>TRBD2|TRBJ2-3|.|TRBV20-1
TGCAGTGCTAGACTAGCGGGGCCCCAAGATACGCAGTATTTT
CSARLAGPQDTQYF
>TRBD1|TRBJ1-5|.|TRBV30
TGTGCCTGGAACACAGGGGGCAATCAGCCCCAGCATTTT
CAWNTGGNQPQHF
>.|TRBJ2-1|.|TRBV12-3/TRBV12-4
TGTGCCAGCAGTGACCTTGGGGGTGAGCAGTTCTTC
CASSDLGGEQFF
>.|TRBJ2-3|.|TRBV15
TGTGCCACCAGCAGTTTCGGAGTGGATACGCAGTATTTT
CATSSFGVDTQYF
>.|TRBJ2-1|.|TRBV19
TGTGCCAGTAGTATGTTGGATGAGCAGTTCTTC
CASSMLDEQFF
>.|TRBJ2-1|.|TRBV24-1
TGTGCCACCAGTGATTCCCGTGGTGAGCAGTTCTTC
CATSDSRGEQFF
>.|TRBJ1-4|.|TRBV21-1
TGTGCCAGCAGCGACCCAGGGGGTAGGGGTGAAAAACTGTTTTTT
CASSDPGGRGEKLFF
>TRBD1|TRBJ1-5|.|TRBV24-1
TGTGCCACCAGTGATTCGACCGGGACAGGGGTGGATTTT
CATSDSTGTGVDF
>TRBD1|TRBJ2-1|.|TRBV10-3
TGTGCCATCGGACAGGGAATCAATGAGCAGTTCTTC
CAIGQGINEQFF
>.|TRBJ1-1|.|TRBV5-1
TGCGCCAGCAGCGGTCATTCGAACACTGAAGCTTTCTTT
CASSGHSNTEAFF
>.|TRBJ2-7|.|TRBV30
TGTGCCTGGAGTGTTAGTGGGATCGAGCAGTACTTC
CAWSVSGIEQYF
>.|TRBJ2-1|.|TRBV29-1
TGCAGCGTTGAAGGTTCGGCTAGCTTAGACAATGAGCAGTTCTTC
CSVEGSASLDNEQFF
>.|TRBJ1-5|.|TRBV25-1
TGTGCCAGCAGTGAACTTAATGAGGAGGGCAATCAGCCCCAGCATTTT
CASSELNEEGNQPQHF
>.|TRBJ1-4|.|TRBV15
TGTGCCACCAGCAGGGCAAGGGGTGTTGAAAAACTGTTTTTT
CATSRARGVEKLFF
>.|TRBJ2-7|.|TRBV7-2
TGTGCCAGCAGCTTAGGGTCCAGCGGCTACGAGCAGTACTTC
CASSLGSSGYEQYF
>.|TRBJ1-1|.|TRBV12-3/TRBV12-4
TGTGCCAGCAGTTTAGGGCAGGTTGATTCTGCTGAAGCTTTCTTT
CASSLGQVDSAEAFF
>TRBD2|TRBJ2-7|.|TRBV6-6
TGTGCCAGCACTACACTAGCGGTCACCTACGAGCAGTACTTC
CASTTLAVTYEQYF
>.|TRBJ1-5|.|TRBV2
TGTGCCAGCAGTGAGATAGCGGATCAGCCCCAGCATTTT
CASSEIADQPQHF
>.|TRBJ2-2|.|TRBV2
TGTGCCAGCAGTCAAGAGGGCGGCGCAGCCGGGGAGCTGTTTTTT
CASSQEGGAAGELFF
>TRBD1|TRBJ1-1|.|TRBV29-1
TGCAGCGTGGGACAGGTTGCGAACACTGAAGCTTTCTTT
CSVGQVANTEAFF
>.|TRBJ2-2|.|TRBV7-2
TGTGCCAGCAGCCCTCTTCCCGGGGAGCTGTTTTTT
CASSPLPGELFF
>.|TRBJ2-7|few|TRBV4-3
TGCGCCAGCAGCGCATCTACAGGTCCCTCCTACGAGCAGTACTTC
CASSASTGPSYEQYF
>TRBD2|TRBJ2-1|.|TRBV7-3
TGTGCCAGCAGCTTCGCTAGCGGACCCTACAATGAGCAGTTCTTC
CASSFASGPYNEQFF
>.|TRBJ2-1|.|TRBV11-2
TGTGCCAGCAGCTTAGAGGTGGGAAATGAGCAGTTCTTC
CASSLEVGNEQFF
>.|TRBJ2-1|.|TRBV19
TGTGCCAGTAGTATCCGGCAGGGCTCCTACAATGAGCAGTTCTTC
CASSIRQGSYNEQFF
>TRBD1|TRBJ1-5|.|TRBV20-1
TGCAGTGCAAGACAGGGCCACAATCAGCCCCAGCATTTT
CSARQGHNQPQHF
>.|TRBJ1-6|.|TRBV3-1
TGTGCCAGCAGCCCGGGCAATCATTCACCCCTCCACTTT
CASSPGNHSPLHF
>.|TRBJ1-2|.|TRBV20-1
TGCAGTGCTAGTGGGGGTGAGAACTATGGCTACACCTTC
CSASGGENYGYTF
>.|TRBJ2-5|.|TRBV14
TGTGCCAGCAGCCCAATCAATGGGGCGGGGTTCCAAGAGACCCAGTACTTC
CASSPINGAGFQETQYF
>.|TRBJ1-6|once|TRBV5-1
TGCGCCAGCAGCTTGGGGACAGAAAATTCACCCCTCCACTTT
CASSLGTENSPLHF
>TRBD2|TRBJ2-1|once|TRBV20-1
TGCAGTGCAAGGACTAGCGGGGGGACCGTTGCGTTCTTC
CSARTSGGTVAFF
>.|TRBJ2-7|.|TRBV4-1
TGCGCCAGCAGCCAAGATCTAGTATTGTCCTACGAGCAGTACTTC
CASSQDLVLSYEQYF
>.|TRBJ2-7|.|TRBV5-4
TGTGCCAGCAGCAATTACAGATTTGGCTACGAGCAGTACTTC
CASSNYRFGYEQYF
>TRBD1|TRBJ1-6|.|TRBV20-1
TGCAGTGCTAGAGTCTCCCAGGGGGGATCACCCCTCCACTTT
CSARVSQGGSPLHF
>.|TRBJ2-3|.|TRBV20-1
TGCAGTGCTAGATACGGGGGGCCTCCTTTGAGCACAGATACGCAGTATTTT
CSARYGGPPLSTDTQYF
>.|TRBJ2-7|.|TRBV7-2
TGTGCCAGCAGCTTCACGGGTGGTCGGGAGCAGTACTTC
CASSFTGGREQYF
>.|TRBJ2-3|.|TRBV29-1
TGCAGCGTCGTAAAGGGGGAGGAAAACACAGATACGCAGTATTTT
CSVVKGEENTDTQYF
>TRBD1|TRBJ1-6|.|TRBV20-1
TGCAGTGCTAGATCCCCGGGACAGGGGGCTTCACCCCTCCACTTT
CSARSPGQGASPLHF
>.|TRBJ1-1|.|TRBV14
TGTGCCAGCAGCCGCTGGGACAACTTGAACACTGAAGCTTTCTTT
CASSRWDNLNTEAFF
>.|TRBJ2-5|.|TRBV5-1
TGCGCCAGCAGCTTGGACGGGGAAGAGACCCAGTACTTC
CASSLDGEETQYF
>TRBD1|TRBJ2-1|.|TRBV7-2
TGTGCCAGCAGCCAACGGGACAGCAATGAGCAGTTCTTC
CASSQRDSNEQFF
>TRBD1|TRBJ1-2|.|TRBV7-2
TGTGCCAGCAGCTCGTCCACAGGGGTTGGCTACACCTTC
CASSSSTGVGYTF
>.|TRBJ1-2|.|TRBV4-3
TGCGCCAGCAGCCAAGATCCAGTATCTGGCTACACCTTC
CASSQDPVSGYTF
>.|TRBJ1-3|.|TRBV3-1
TGTGCCAGCAGCCAAGGGCCGGTTCACTCTGGAAACACCATATATTTT
CASSQGPVHSGNTIYF
>.|TRBJ1-6|.|TRBV29-1
TGCAGCGCTACAGGGTGTTCACCCCTCCACTTT
CSATGCSPLHF
>TRBD2|TRBJ2-1|.|TRBV29-1
TGCAGCGGCGGAAGCGGGAGCTCCTACAATGAGCAGTTCTTC
CSGGSGSSYNEQFF
>.|TRBJ2-7|.|TRBV2
TGTGCCAGCAGTGAATTCGTGAGGAACGAGCAGTACTTC
CASSEFVRNEQYF
>TRBD1|TRBJ2-5|.|TRBV20-1
TGCAGTGCTAGCCCCGGACAGGGCAGGATTCGGGAGACCCAGTACTTC
CSASPGQGRIRETQYF